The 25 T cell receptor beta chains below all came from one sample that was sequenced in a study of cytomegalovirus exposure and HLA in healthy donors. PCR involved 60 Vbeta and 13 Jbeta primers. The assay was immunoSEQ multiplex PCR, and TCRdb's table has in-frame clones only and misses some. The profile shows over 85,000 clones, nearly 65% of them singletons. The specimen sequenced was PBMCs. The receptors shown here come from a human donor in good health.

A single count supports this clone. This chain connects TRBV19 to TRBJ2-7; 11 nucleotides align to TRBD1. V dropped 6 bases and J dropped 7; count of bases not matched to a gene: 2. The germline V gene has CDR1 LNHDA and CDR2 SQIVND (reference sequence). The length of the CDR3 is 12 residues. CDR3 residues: CASRGQGEEQYF. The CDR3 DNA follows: TGTGCCAGTAGGGGACAGGGGGAAGAGCAGTACTTC.

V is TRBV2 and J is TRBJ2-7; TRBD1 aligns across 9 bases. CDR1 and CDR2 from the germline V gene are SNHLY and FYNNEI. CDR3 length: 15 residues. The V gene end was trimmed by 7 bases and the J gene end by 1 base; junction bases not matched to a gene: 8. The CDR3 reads CASIVVGTGSYEQYF. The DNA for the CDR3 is TGTGCCAGCATTGTGGTAGGGACAGGGTCCTACGAGCAGTACTTC.

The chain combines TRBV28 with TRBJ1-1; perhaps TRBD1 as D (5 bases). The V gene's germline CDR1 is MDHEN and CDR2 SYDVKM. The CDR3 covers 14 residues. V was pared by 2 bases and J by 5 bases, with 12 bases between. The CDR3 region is CASSLDGQRTEAFF. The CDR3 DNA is TGTGCCAGCAGTTTAGACGGACAAAGAACTGAAGCTTTCTTT. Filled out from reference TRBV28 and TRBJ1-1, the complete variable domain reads DVKVTQSSRYLVKRTGEKVFLECVQDMDHENMFWYRQDPGLGLRLIYFSYDVKMKEKGDIPEGYSVSREKKERFSLILESASTNQTSMYLCASSLDGQRTEAFFGQGTRLTVV.

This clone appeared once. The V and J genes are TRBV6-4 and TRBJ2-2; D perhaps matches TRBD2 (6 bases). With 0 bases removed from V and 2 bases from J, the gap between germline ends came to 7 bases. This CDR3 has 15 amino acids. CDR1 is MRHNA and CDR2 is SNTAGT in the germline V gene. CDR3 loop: CASSDSGTNTGELFF. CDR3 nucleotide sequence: TGTGCCAGCAGTGACTCCGGGACTAACACCGGGGAGCTGTTTTTT.

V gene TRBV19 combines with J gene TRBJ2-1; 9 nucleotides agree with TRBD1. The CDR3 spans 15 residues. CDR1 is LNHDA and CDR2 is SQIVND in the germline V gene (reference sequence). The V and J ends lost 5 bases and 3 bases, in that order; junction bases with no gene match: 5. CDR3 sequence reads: CASSLGQGYYNEQFF. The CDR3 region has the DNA TGTGCCAGTAGTTTGGGACAGGGTTACTACAATGAGCAGTTCTTC.

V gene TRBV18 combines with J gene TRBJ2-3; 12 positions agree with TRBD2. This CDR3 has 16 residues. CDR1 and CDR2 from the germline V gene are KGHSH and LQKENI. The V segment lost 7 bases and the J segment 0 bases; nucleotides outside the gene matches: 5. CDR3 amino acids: CASFGTSGFSTDTQYF. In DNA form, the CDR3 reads TGTGCCAGCTTCGGGACTAGCGGGTTCAGCACAGATACGCAGTATTTT.

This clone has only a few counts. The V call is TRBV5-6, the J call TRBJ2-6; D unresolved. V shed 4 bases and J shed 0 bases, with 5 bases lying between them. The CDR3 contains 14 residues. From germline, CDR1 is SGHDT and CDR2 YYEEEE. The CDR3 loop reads CASSLVSGANVLTF. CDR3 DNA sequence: TGTGCCAGCAGCCTTGTCTCTGGGGCCAACGTCCTGACTTTC.

The CDR3 DNA reads as TGTGCCAGCAGCGCAGTCGGGACTAGCGGGTTAGATACGCAGTATTTT. Translated: CASSAVGTSGLDTQYF. The chain is built from TRBV2 and TRBJ2-3; TRBD2 matches 12 bases. V shed 6 bases, J shed 5 bases, and the junction held 9 bases outside the gene matches. From germline, CDR1 is SNHLY and CDR2 FYNNEI. CDR3 size: 16 residues.

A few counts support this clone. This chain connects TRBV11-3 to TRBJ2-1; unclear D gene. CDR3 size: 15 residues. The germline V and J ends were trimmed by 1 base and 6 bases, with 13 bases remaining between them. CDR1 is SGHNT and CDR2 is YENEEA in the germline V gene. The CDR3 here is CASSLGISESNEQFF. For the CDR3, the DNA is TGTGCCAGCAGCTTAGGAATTTCTGAGTCCAATGAGCAGTTCTTC.

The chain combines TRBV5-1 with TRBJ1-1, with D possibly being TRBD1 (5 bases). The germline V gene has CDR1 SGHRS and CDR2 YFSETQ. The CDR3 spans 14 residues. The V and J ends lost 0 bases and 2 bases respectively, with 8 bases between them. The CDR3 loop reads CASSLGGGNTEAFF. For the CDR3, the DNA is TGCGCCAGCAGCTTGGGGGGGGGTAACACTGAAGCTTTCTTT.

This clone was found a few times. CDR3 in amino acids: CASSGGGTEAFF. Written as DNA, the CDR3 is TGTGCCAGCAGCGGCGGCGGCACTGAAGCTTTCTTT. The rearrangement links TRBV5-4 to TRBJ1-1, with D uncertain. The CDR3 loop spans 12 amino acids. Trimming left V 4 bases short and J 4 bases short, with 8 bases between. Germline CDR1 reads SGHNT; CDR2 reads YYREEE (reference sequence).

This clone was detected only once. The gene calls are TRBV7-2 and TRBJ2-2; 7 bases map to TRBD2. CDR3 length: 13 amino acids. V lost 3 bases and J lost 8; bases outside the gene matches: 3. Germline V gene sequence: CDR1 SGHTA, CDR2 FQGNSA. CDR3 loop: CASSLSGKGELFF. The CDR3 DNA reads TGTGCCAGCAGCTTGAGCGGGAAGGGGGAGCTGTTTTTT.

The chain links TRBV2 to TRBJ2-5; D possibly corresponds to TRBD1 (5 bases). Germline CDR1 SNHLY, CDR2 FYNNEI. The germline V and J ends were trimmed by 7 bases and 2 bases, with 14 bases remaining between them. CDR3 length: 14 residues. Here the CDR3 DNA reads TGTGCCAGCACAGCAGGGCTACTTCAAGAGACCCAGTACTTC. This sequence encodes CASTAGLLQETQYF.

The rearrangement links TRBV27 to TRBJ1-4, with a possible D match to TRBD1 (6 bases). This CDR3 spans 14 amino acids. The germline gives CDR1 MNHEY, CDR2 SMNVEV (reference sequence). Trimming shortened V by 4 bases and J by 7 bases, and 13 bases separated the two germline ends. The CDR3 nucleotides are TGTGCCAGCAGTTACAGGGTTTCGGGTGAAAAACTGTTTTTT. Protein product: CASSYRVSGEKLFF.

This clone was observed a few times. The CDR3 region has the DNA TGCGCCAGCAGCTTTGGGGGGAACAATGAGCAGTTCTTC. Translated, it gives CASSFGGNNEQFF. The gene calls are TRBV5-1 and TRBJ2-1, with D possibly being TRBD2 (6 bases). This CDR3 contains 13 residues. V lost 2 bases to trimming and J lost 5 bases, with 8 bases between them. Germline assignment: CDR1 SGHRS and CDR2 YFSETQ.

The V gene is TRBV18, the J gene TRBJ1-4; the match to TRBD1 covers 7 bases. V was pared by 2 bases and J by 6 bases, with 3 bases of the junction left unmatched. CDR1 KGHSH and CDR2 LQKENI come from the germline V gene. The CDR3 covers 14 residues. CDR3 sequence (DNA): TGTGCCAGCTCACCAGTGCAGGGGGATGAAAAACTGTTTTTT. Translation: CASSPVQGDEKLFF.

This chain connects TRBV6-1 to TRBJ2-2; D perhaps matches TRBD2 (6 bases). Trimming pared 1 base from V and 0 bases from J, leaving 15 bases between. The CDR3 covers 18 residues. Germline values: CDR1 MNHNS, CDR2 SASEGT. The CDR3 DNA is TGTGCCAGCAGTGAAGAGGTTAGCGGAGCCTCGAACACCGGGGAGCTGTTTTTT. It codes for CASSEEVSGASNTGELFF.

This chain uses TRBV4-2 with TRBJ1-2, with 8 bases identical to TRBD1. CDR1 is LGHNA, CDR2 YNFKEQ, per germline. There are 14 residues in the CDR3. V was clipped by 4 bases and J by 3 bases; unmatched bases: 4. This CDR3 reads CASSPGGQYYGYTF. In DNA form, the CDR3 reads TGTGCCAGCAGCCCAGGGGGCCAGTACTATGGCTACACCTTC.

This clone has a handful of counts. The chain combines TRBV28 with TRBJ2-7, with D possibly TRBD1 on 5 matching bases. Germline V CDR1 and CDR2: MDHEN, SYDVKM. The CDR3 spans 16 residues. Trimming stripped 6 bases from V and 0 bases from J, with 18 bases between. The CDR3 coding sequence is TGTGCCAGCAGGCCTTCTCCCAGGGCGAGCTCCTACGAGCAGTACTTC. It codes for CASRPSPRASSYEQYF.

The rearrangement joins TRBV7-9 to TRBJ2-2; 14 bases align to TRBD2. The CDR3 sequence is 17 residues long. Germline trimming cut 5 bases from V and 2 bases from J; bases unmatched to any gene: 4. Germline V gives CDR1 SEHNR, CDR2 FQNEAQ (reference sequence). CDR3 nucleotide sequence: TGTGCCAGCAGCACGACTAGCGGGAGGGAAAACACCGGGGAGCTGTTTTTT. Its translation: CASSTTSGRENTGELFF.

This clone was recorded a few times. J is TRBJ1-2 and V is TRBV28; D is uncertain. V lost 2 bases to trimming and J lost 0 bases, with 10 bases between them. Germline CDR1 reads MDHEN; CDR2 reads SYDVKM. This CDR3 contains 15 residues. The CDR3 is CASSLSAGANYGYTF. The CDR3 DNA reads TGTGCCAGCAGTTTAAGTGCGGGAGCTAACTATGGCTACACCTTC.

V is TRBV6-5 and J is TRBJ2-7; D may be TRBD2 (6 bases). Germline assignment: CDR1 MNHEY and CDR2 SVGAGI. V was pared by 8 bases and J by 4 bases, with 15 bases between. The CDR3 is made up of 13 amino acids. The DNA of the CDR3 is TGTGCCAGCGTGAAAGCGGGTGGTTACGAGCAGTACTTC. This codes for CASVKAGGYEQYF.

CDR3 nucleotide sequence: TGTGCCAGCAGTTTAGCCCGGTCGAGAGGGTATGGGGGGGGCGAGCAGTACTTC. Translated: CASSLARSRGYGGGEQYF. The chain links TRBV28 to TRBJ2-7; 7 bases match TRBD2. The CDR3 is 18 amino acids. The V gene end was trimmed by 2 bases and the J gene end by 6 bases; junction bases not matched to a gene: 19. Germline-derived CDR1 and CDR2 are MDHEN and SYDVKM. Full variable domain (outside the CDR3, taken from reference TRBV28 and TRBJ2-7): DVKVTQSSRYLVKRTGEKVFLECVQDMDHENMFWYRQDPGLGLRLIYFSYDVKMKEKGDIPEGYSVSREKKERFSLILESASTNQTSMYLCASSLARSRGYGGGEQYFGPGTRLTVT.

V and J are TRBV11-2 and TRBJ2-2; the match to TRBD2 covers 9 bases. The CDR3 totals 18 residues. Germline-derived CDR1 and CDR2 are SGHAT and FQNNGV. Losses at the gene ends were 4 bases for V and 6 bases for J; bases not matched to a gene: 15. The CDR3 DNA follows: TGTGCCAGCAGCTCACTTCTGGCCGCGGGAGGGGATCCCGGGGAGCTGTTTTTT. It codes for CASSSLLAAGGDPGELFF.

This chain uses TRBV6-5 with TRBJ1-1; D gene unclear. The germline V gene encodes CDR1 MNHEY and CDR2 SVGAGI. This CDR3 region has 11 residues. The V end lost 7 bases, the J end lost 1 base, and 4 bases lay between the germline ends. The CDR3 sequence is CASIRNTEAFF. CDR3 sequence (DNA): TGTGCCAGCATCAGGAACACTGAAGCTTTCTTT.